Presented here are 12 T cell receptor beta chains from one specimen sequenced in a study of CD8 T cells in Susac syndrome. Random hexamers were used to reverse transcribe an amount of roughly 0.5 to 1 ug RNA. MiXCR, applied by TCRdb to the immunoSEQ multiplex PCR reads, yields one record per CDR3 protein. The table has 120,000 or so distinct CDR3 sequences, around 94% seen once. The sample consisted of CD4+ T cells from PBMCs. These receptors were obtained from a human donor with multiple sclerosis.

This clonotype was seen just once. This chain joins TRBV6-6 and TRBJ1-1, with TRBD1 matching over 8 bases. From germline, CDR1 is MNHNY and CDR2 SVGAGI (reference sequence). J lost 10 bases, V lost 4 bases, and 2 bases had no gene match. The CDR3 spans 11 residues. The CDR3 region is CASSSTGVAFF. CDR3 DNA sequence: TGTGCCAGCAGTTCGACAGGGGTAGCTTTCTTT.

This chain connects TRBV25-1 to TRBJ1-4; 9 nucleotides align to TRBD1. Germline V gives CDR1 MGHDK, CDR2 SYGVNS. The V and J ends lost 4 bases and 6 bases, in that order; junction bases with no gene match: 9. The length of the CDR3 is 16 residues. CDR3 residues: CASSATPGQGDEKLFF. The DNA for the CDR3 is TGTGCCAGCAGTGCGACGCCGGGACAGGGTGATGAAAAACTGTTTTTT. Based on the CDR3 plus reference TRBV25-1 and TRBJ1-4, the full variable domain is EADIYQTPRYLVIGTGKKITLECSQTMGHDKMYWYQQDPGMELHLIHYSYGVNSTEKGDLSSESTVSRIRTEHFPLTLESARPSHTSQYLCASSATPGQGDEKLFFGSGTQLSVL.

CDR3 bases: TGTGCCAGCAGCTTCGGCGGCGGGAGCTCCTACGAGCAGTACTTC. Translated, it gives CASSFGGGSSYEQYF. The genes are TRBV7-9 and TRBJ2-7; 7 nucleotides align to TRBD2. There are 15 residues in the CDR3. J was trimmed by 0 bases and V by 3 bases; bases with no gene match: 5. Germline V gene sequence: CDR1 SEHNR, CDR2 FQNEAQ (reference sequence).

V gene TRBV15 combines with J gene TRBJ2-5, with D possibly being TRBD2 (6 bases). The germline V gene encodes CDR1 LNHNV and CDR2 YYDKDF (reference sequence). This CDR3 has 15 residues. The V end lost 1 base, the J end lost 5 bases, and 14 bases lay between the germline ends. DNA for the CDR3: TGTGCCACCAGCAGAGGCCCGACTAGTGGGGAGACCCAGTACTTC. Translating it yields CATSRGPTSGETQYF.

This clonotype was seen once. The chain carries TRBV7-2 and TRBJ1-1; D is undetermined. The CDR3 has 12 residues. Trimming pared 5 bases from V and 11 bases from J, leaving 15 bases between. Germline loops: CDR1 SGHTA, CDR2 FQGNSA. CDR3 sequence: CASSPALGLAFF. CDR3 bases: TGTGCCAGCAGCCCGGCTTTAGGGTTGGCTTTCTTT.

This chain connects TRBV27 to TRBJ1-1; maybe TRBD1 (5 bases). The CDR3 covers 12 residues. The germline V and J ends were trimmed by 8 bases and 6 bases, with 13 bases remaining between them. CDR1 is MNHEY and CDR2 is SMNVEV in the germline V gene (reference sequence). The CDR3 loop reads CASGRGVAEAFF. DNA for the CDR3: TGTGCCAGCGGGAGAGGGGTCGCTGAAGCTTTCTTT.

The CDR3 nucleotides read TGTGCCTGGAGTGCGGGACAGATCACTGAAGCTTTCTTT. Translated: CAWSAGQITEAFF. J is TRBJ1-1 and V is TRBV30, with 7 bases matching TRBD1. Germline loops: CDR1 GTSNPN, CDR2 SVGIG (reference sequence). This CDR3 has 13 amino acids. With V trimmed by 1 base and J by 4 bases, 3 bases remained unmatched.

This clonotype was counted a single time. The rearrangement uses TRBV9 and TRBJ1-1; 8 nucleotides agree with TRBD1. Germline V gene sequence: CDR1 SGDLS, CDR2 YYNGEE. With V trimmed by 0 bases and J by 11 bases, 9 bases remained unmatched. The CDR3 contains 14 residues. CDR3 loop: CASSVDPGQGWAFF. CDR3 DNA sequence: TGTGCCAGCAGCGTAGACCCCGGACAGGGATGGGCTTTCTTT.

The chain couples TRBV6-5 to TRBJ2-7; 8 bases match TRBD2. CDR3 length: 15 residues. From germline, CDR1 is MNHEY and CDR2 SVGAGI. V was pared by 0 bases and J by 3 bases, with 4 bases of the junction left unmatched. CDR3: CASSYSMSGGYEQYF. The CDR3 DNA sequence: TGTGCCAGCAGTTACTCGATGAGCGGGGGCTACGAGCAGTACTTC.

V usage is TRBV7-9 and J usage is TRBJ2-7, with TRBD1 matching 11 bases. Per germline, CDR1 SEHNR and CDR2 FQNEAQ (reference sequence). J lost 3 bases, V lost 5 bases, and 3 bases had no gene match. The CDR3 sequence is 14 residues long. The CDR3 region is CASSVGTGGYEQYF. The CDR3 coding sequence is TGTGCCAGCAGCGTCGGGACAGGGGGCTACGAGCAGTACTTC. The full variable domain, with the rest looked up from reference TRBV7-9 and TRBJ2-7, is DTGVSQNPRHKITKRGQNVTFRCDPISEHNRLYWYRQTLGQGPEFLTYFQNEAQLEKSRLLSDRFSAERPKGSFSTLEIQRTEQGDSAMYLCASSVGTGGYEQYFGPGTRLTVT.

The rearrangement links TRBV19 to TRBJ2-5, with 10 bases aligning to TRBD1. CDR1 and CDR2 (germline): LNHDA, SQIVND (reference sequence). Germline trimming cut 1 base from V and 1 base from J; bases unmatched to any gene: 9. The CDR3 spans 18 residues. The CDR3 DNA follows: TGTGCCAGTAGTATAGTCCCGGGACAGGGGACGGGCCAAGAGACCCAGTACTTC. Its translation is CASSIVPGQGTGQETQYF. Looking up the rest from reference TRBV19 and TRBJ2-5 gives the full variable domain: DGGITQSPKYLFRKEGQNVTLSCEQNLNHDAMYWYRQDPGQGLRLIYYSQIVNDFQKGDIAEGYSVSREKKESFPLTVTSAQKNPTAFYLCASSIVPGQGTGQETQYFGPGTRLLVL.

This chain links TRBV30 with TRBJ2-3; TRBD1 matches at 7 bases. There are 14 residues in the CDR3. J gave up 2 bases and V 7 bases, and 9 bases lay outside the gene matches. The germline gives CDR1 GTSNPN, CDR2 SVGIG (reference sequence). The CDR3 loop is CASGGHIITDTQYF. CDR3 sequence (DNA): TGTGCCTCAGGGGGACACATAATCACAGATACGCAGTATTTT.